These 12 T cell receptor beta chains were sequenced from one sample in a study of shared clonotypes between healthy human individuals. Assay: immunoSEQ multiplex PCR; the TCRdb copy retains only in-frame clones and omits some. The table has almost 700,000 clones, about 91% seen once. Positive CCR7 selection of CD45RO-negative cells yielded the naive CD8 cells, and terminally differentiated effector memory CD45RA+ cells were excluded. The sequencing input was naive CD8+ T cells sorted from blood. The receptors originated from a man aged 25-40 years in good health.

V is TRBV9 and J is TRBJ2-2; D gene ambiguous. The CDR3 sequence is 14 residues long. Germline V gene sequence: CDR1 SGDLS, CDR2 YYNGEE. Trimming took off 3 bases at V and 1 base at J, with 7 bases between the two ends. The CDR3 loop is CASSAWGNTGELFF. DNA of the CDR3: TGTGCCAGCAGCGCGTGGGGGAACACCGGGGAGCTGTTTTTT. Based on the CDR3 plus reference TRBV9 and TRBJ2-2, the full variable domain is DSGVTQTPKHLITATGQRVTLRCSPRSGDLSVYWYQQSLDQGLQFLIQYYNGEERAKGNILERFSAQQFPDLHSELNLSSLELGDSALYFCASSAWGNTGELFFGEGSRLTVL.

This clone was detected a few times. The chain employs TRBV5-4 and TRBJ1-2; 9 nucleotides align to TRBD1. V shed 3 bases, J shed 14 bases, and the junction held 11 bases outside the gene matches. This CDR3 spans 13 amino acids. Germline CDR1 is SGHNT and CDR2 is YYREEE (reference sequence). This chain's CDR3 is CASSSRDRVRKTF. The CDR3 DNA reads TGTGCCAGCAGCTCCCGGGACAGGGTCAGGAAAACCTTC.

This chain links TRBV11-2 with TRBJ2-5, with TRBD1 as a possible D gene (5 bases). This CDR3 region has 14 residues. V was clipped by 2 bases and J by 2 bases, with 9 bases between them. The V gene's germline CDR1 is SGHAT and CDR2 FQNNGV. DNA of the CDR3: TGTGCCAGCAGCTTACAGGGATTACAAGAGACCCAGTACTTC. Protein sequence: CASSLQGLQETQYF.

The chain employs TRBV6-1 and TRBJ2-7; tentatively, D is TRBD2 (6 bases). Germline CDR1 and CDR2: MNHNS and SASEGT. The CDR3 is made up of 15 amino acids. Trimming shortened V by 3 bases and J by 5 bases, and 17 bases separated the two germline ends. CDR3 protein: CASSEPTSIYHEQYF. CDR3 bases: TGTGCCAGCAGTGAGCCTACTAGCATCTACCACGAGCAGTACTTC.

CDR3 sequence: CATQAGGQYEQYF. The CDR3 DNA follows: TGTGCCACCCAGGCCGGGGGCCAGTACGAGCAGTACTTC. The chain has TRBV15 and TRBJ2-7; possibly TRBD1 or TRBD2 for D (6 bases each). Germline V gene sequence: CDR1 LNHNV, CDR2 YYDKDF (reference sequence). V lost 8 bases and J lost 4, with 15 bases in between. The CDR3 is 13 amino acids.

The V and J genes are TRBV29-1 and TRBJ2-7; tentative D call: TRBD2 (6 bases). The CDR3 contains 12 residues. Germline V lookup: CDR1 SQVTM, CDR2 ANQGSEA. With 8 bases removed from V and 0 bases from J, the gap between germline ends came to 11 bases. CDR3 coding DNA: TGCAGCACCCGCGGGGACTCCTACGAGCAGTACTTC. Translating gives CSTRGDSYEQYF.

The chain combines TRBV2 with TRBJ2-5, with 8 bases fitting TRBD2. The length of the CDR3 is 14 residues. J lost 7 bases, V lost 4 bases, and 8 bases had no gene match. CDR1 and CDR2 from the germline V gene are SNHLY and FYNNEI. CDR3 sequence (DNA): TGTGCCAGCAGTGCCGGGAGGGCCCCAGGGACCCAGTACTTC. Protein: CASSAGRAPGTQYF.

The chain links TRBV29-1 to TRBJ2-1; 9 nucleotides agree with TRBD2. CDR1 SQVTM and CDR2 ANQGSEA come from the germline V gene. The CDR3 has 17 amino acids. Trimming took 6 bases from V and 4 from J; bases not matched to a gene: 16. CDR3 nucleotides: TGCAGCGTCACCCGTTTCGTGTCCGCGGGAGGGTACAATGAGCAGTTCTTC. Its protein is CSVTRFVSAGGYNEQFF.

The gene calls are TRBV29-1 and TRBJ2-3; the D gene could be TRBD1 or TRBD2 (6 bases each). Germline CDR1 SQVTM, CDR2 ANQGSEA. Trimming pared 6 bases from V and 2 bases from J, leaving 21 bases between. This CDR3 contains 16 residues. In nucleotides, the CDR3 is TGCAGCGTCGCTCCGATAAGGGGGGATTCCACAGATACGCAGTATTTT. It yields the protein CSVAPIRGDSTDTQYF.

This clone was found a few times. CDR3 protein: CATIGGNEQFF. CDR3 nucleotides: TGTGCCACCATAGGGGGCAATGAGCAGTTCTTC. The gene calls are TRBV6-6 and TRBJ2-1; TRBD1 is a possible D gene (6 bases). This CDR3 has 11 residues. Germline V CDR1 and CDR2: MNHNY, SVGAGI (reference sequence). V was pared by 10 bases and J by 6 bases, with 10 bases between.

The chain uses TRBV5-6 and TRBJ2-7; perhaps TRBD2 as D (6 bases). CDR3 length: 13 amino acids. In germline, CDR1 is SGHDT, CDR2 YYEEEE. Trimming removed 5 bases at V and 2 bases at J, with 11 bases between. CDR3 amino acids: CASSEGGPYEQYF. Here the CDR3 DNA reads TGTGCCAGCAGTGAGGGAGGCCCCTACGAGCAGTACTTC.

As to this clone: Other DNA sequences in the same sample also yield this CDR3. This sequence joins TRBV29-1 and TRBJ2-7, with 9 positions matching TRBD1. Germline V gene lookup returns CDR1 SQVTM and CDR2 ANQGSEA. The V gene end was trimmed by 4 bases and the J gene end by 4 bases; junction bases not matched to a gene: 2. The CDR3 consists of 12 residues. The CDR3 spells CSVAGQGYEQYF. CDR3 DNA: TGCAGCGTTGCCGGACAGGGGTACGAGCAGTACTTC.